This T cell receptor beta chain was profiled in a study of blood T cell repertoires in COVID-19. For the study at large: Some COVID-19 samples were acute and others convalescent; all came from the United States, Italy and Spain. T cells, B-cell-depleted T cells, or PBMCs supplied cDNA or gDNA.

This clone occurred a few times. Original processing methods: Amplification of reference gene primers was used by the study to estimate nucleated cell counts. Sequencing was performed with immunoSEQ multiplex PCR; in TCRdb, only in-frame clones are kept and a portion is missing. The DNA was the basis for D and trimming; V, J and clone size are from that table. The sample carries 84,000 or so clones, 75% to 90% recorded once. The CDR3 has 14 residues. Trimming at V came to 6 bases and at J to 4 bases, leaving 5 bases not matched to a gene. CDR1 SSHAT and CDR2 FNYEAQ come from the germline V gene (reference sequence).

The V gene is TRBV7-7, the J gene TRBJ2-2; 7 bases are a match to TRBD2. Sequencing was carried out using peripheral blood. The receptor was derived from a woman between 40 and 50 years old with active or convalescent COVID-19. The CDR3 nucleotides read TGTGCCAGCAGTCCTAGCGGCGCCACCGGGGAGCTGTTTTTT. As protein: CASSPSGATGELFF.